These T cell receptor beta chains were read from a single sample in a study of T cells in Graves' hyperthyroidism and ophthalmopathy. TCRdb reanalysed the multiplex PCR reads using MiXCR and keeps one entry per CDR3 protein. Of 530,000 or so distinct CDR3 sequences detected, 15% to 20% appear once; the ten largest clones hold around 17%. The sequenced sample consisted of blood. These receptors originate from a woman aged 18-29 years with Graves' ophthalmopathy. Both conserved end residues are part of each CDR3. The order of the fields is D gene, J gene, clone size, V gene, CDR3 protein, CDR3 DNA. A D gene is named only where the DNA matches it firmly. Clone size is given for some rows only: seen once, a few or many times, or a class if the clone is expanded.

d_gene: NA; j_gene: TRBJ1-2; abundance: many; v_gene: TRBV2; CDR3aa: CASTIRDGINYGYTF; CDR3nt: TGTGCCAGCACTATAAGAGACGGAATTAACTATGGCTACACCTTC
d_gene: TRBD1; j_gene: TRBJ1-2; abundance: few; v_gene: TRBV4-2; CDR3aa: CASSPGDSIPWNYGYTF; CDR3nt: TGTGCCAGCAGCCCAGGGGACAGCATTCCCTGGAACTATGGCTACACCTTC
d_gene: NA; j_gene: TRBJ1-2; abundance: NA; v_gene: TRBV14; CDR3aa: CASSPNGGLYGYTF; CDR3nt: TGTGCCAGCAGCCCGAACGGGGGCCTCTATGGCTACACCTTC
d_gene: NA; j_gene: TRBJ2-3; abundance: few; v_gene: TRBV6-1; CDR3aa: CASAASRSTDTQYF; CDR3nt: TGTGCCAGCGCAGCTAGTAGGAGCACAGATACGCAGTATTTT
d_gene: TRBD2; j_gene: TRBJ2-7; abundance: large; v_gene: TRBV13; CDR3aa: CASSTTTSGPEQYF; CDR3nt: TGTGCCAGCAGCACAACGACTAGCGGGCCCGAGCAGTACTTC
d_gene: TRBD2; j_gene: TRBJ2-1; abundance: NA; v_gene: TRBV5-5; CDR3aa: CASSLSFGLAVVYNEQFF; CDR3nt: TGTGCCAGCAGCTTGAGCTTCGGACTAGCGGTCGTCTACAATGAGCAGTTCTTC
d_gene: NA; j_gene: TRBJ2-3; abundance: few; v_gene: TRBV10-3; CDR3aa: CAISDSGVGTDTQYF; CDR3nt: TGTGCCATCAGTGACTCGGGGGTAGGCACAGATACGCAGTATTTT
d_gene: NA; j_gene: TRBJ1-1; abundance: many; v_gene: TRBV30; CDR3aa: CAWTWGIRDTEAFF; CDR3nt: TGTGCCTGGACGTGGGGGATTCGGGACACTGAAGCTTTCTTT
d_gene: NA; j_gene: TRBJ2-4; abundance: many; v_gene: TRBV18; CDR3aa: CASSPVGSGIQYF; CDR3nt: TGTGCCAGCTCACCGGTCGGAAGTGGCATTCAGTACTTC
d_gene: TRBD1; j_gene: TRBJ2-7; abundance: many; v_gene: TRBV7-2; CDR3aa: CASSLVSGGQGANYEQYF; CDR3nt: TGTGCCAGCAGCTTGGTTTCTGGGGGACAGGGGGCAAACTACGAGCAGTACTTC
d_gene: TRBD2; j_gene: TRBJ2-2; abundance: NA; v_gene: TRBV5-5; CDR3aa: CASSQGLAIDTGELFF; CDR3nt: TGTGCCAGCAGCCAGGGACTAGCGATCGACACCGGGGAGCTGTTTTTT
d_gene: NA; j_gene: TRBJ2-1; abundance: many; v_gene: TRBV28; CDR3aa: CASSLTWGARYNEQFF; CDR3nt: TGTGCCAGCAGCCTAACTTGGGGGGCACGCTACAATGAGCAGTTCTTC
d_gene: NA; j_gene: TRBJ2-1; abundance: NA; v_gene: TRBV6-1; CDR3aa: CASRQGQEGYNEQFF; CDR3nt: TGTGCCAGCAGACAAGGACAGGAGGGCTACAATGAGCAGTTCTTC
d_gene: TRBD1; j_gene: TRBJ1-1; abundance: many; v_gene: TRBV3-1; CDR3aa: CASSPGRGPTNTEAFF; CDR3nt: TGTGCCAGCAGCCCTGGAAGGGGGCCGACGAACACTGAAGCTTTCTTT
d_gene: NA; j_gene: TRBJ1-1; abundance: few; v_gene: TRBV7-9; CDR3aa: CASSLTGGTYTEAFF; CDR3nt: TGTGCCAGCAGCTTAACTGGGGGTACGTACACTGAAGCTTTCTTT
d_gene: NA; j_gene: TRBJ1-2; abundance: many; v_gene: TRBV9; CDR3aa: CASSEEENYGYTF; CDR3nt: TGTGCCAGCAGCGAGGAGGAGAACTATGGCTACACCTTC
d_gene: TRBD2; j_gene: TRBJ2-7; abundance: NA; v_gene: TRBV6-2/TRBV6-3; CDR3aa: CASSPSPSGSYEQYF; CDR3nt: TGTGCCAGCAGTCCTTCTCCTAGCGGATCCTACGAGCAGTACTTC
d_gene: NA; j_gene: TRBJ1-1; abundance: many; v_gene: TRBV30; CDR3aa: CAWAPISPIAAFF; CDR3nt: TGTGCCTGGGCCCCTATCAGCCCAATTGCAGCTTTCTTT
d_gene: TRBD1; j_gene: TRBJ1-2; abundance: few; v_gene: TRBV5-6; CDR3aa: CASSTDRGPSFNYGYTF; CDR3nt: TGTGCCAGCAGCACGGACAGGGGCCCTTCTTTTAACTATGGCTACACCTTC
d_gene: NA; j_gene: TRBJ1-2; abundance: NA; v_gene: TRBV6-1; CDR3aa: CASSEGHSFYGYTF; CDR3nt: TGTGCCAGCAGTGAAGGGCACAGCTTTTATGGCTACACCTTC
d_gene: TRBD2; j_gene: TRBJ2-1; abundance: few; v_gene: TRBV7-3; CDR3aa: CASSPTAGGYNEQFF; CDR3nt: TGTGCCAGCAGCCCGACAGCGGGAGGATACAATGAGCAGTTCTTC
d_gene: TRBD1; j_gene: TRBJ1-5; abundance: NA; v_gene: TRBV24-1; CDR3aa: CATSANRGSNQPQHF; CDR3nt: TGTGCCACCAGCGCGAACAGGGGGAGCAATCAGCCCCAGCATTTT
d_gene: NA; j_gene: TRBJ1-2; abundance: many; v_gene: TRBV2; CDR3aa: CASSERGNYGYTF; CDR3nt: TGTGCCAGCAGTGAACGGGGGAACTATGGCTACACCTTC
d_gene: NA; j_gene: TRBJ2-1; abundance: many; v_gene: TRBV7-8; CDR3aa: CASSPPGVAAYNEQFF; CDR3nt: TGTGCCAGCAGCCCCCCCGGGGTAGCAGCCTACAATGAGCAGTTCTTC
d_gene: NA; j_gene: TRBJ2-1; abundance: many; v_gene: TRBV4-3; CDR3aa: CASSHVREYNEQFF; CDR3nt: TGCGCCAGCAGCCATGTCAGAGAATACAATGAGCAGTTCTTC
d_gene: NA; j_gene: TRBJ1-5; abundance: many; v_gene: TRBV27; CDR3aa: CASSWGHPSNQPQHF; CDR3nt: TGTGCCAGCAGTTGGGGACACCCTAGCAATCAGCCCCAGCATTTT
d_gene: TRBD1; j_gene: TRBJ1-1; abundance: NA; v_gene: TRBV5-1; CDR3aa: CASSSTGKGNTEAFF; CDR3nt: TGCGCCAGCAGCTCGACAGGGAAAGGGAACACTGAAGCTTTCTTT
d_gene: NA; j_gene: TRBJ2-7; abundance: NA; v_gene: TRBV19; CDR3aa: CASSMGGDGFEQYF; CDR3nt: TGTGCCAGTAGTATGGGCGGAGATGGGTTCGAGCAGTACTTC
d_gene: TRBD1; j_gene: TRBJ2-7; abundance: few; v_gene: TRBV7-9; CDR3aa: CASSAADRGEIEQYF; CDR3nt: TGTGCCAGCAGCGCCGCCGACAGGGGGGAAATCGAGCAGTACTTC
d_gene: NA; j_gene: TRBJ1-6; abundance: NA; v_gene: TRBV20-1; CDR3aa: CSARDPSSPLHF; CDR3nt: TGCAGTGCTAGAGATCCTAGTTCACCCCTCCACTTT
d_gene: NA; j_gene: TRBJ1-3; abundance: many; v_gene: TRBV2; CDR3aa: CASSTGQRVSGNTIYF; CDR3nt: TGTGCCAGTTCGACAGGACAGCGCGTCTCTGGAAACACCATATATTTT
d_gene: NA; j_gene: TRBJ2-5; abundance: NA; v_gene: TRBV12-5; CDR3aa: CAGGPGEGEETQYF; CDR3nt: TGTGCTGGTGGTCCCGGGGAAGGGGAAGAGACCCAGTACTTC
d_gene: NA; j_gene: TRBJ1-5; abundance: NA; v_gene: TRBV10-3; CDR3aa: CAISETGQGQPQHF; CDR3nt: TGTGCCATCAGTGAGACGGGCCAAGGTCAGCCCCAGCATTTT
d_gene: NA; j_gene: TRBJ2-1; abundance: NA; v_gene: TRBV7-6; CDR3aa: CASSLADPYNEQFF; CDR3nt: TGTGCCAGCAGCTTGGCGGACCCCTACAATGAGCAGTTCTTC
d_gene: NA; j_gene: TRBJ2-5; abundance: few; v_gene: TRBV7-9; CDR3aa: CASSTQGWGQETQYF; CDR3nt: TGTGCCAGCAGCACCCAGGGGTGGGGACAAGAGACCCAGTACTTC
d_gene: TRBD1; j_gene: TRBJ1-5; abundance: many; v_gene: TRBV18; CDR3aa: CASAPQGANQPQHF; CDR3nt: TGTGCCAGCGCACCACAGGGGGCCAATCAGCCCCAGCATTTT
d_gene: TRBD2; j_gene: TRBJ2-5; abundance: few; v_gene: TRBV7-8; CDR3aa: CASSLVVGGLAGFWGQETQYF; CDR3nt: TGTGCCAGCAGCTTAGTTGTAGGAGGACTAGCGGGATTTTGGGGGCAAGAGACCCAGTACTTC
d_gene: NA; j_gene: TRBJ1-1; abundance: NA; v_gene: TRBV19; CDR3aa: CASKRQPNTEAFF; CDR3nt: TGTGCCAGTAAAAGGCAGCCGAACACTGAAGCTTTCTTT
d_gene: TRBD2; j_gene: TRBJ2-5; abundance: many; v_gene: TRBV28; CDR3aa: CASNGGRDRWETQYF; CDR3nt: TGTGCCAGCAATGGCGGGAGGGATAGATGGGAGACCCAGTACTTC
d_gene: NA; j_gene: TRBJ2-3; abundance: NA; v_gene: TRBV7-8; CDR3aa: CASSLDWTPTDTQYF; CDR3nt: TGTGCCAGCAGCTTGGACTGGACCCCAACAGATACGCAGTATTTT
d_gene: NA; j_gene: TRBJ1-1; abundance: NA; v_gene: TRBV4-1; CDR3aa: CASSQDGRMGTEAFF; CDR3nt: TGCGCCAGCAGCCAAGATGGGCGGATGGGGACTGAAGCTTTCTTT
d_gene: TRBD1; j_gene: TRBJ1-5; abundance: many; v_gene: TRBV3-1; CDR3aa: CASSLGQGIQPQHF; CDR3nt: TGTGCCAGCAGCCTTGGACAGGGGATTCAGCCCCAGCATTTT
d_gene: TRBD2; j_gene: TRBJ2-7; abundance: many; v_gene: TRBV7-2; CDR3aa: CASSLARGAGIGEQYF; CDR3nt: TGTGCCAGCAGCTTAGCGCGGGGAGCGGGAATCGGCGAGCAGTACTTC
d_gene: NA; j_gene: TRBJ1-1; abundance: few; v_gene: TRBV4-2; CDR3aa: CASSQISRDLSFF; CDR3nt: TGTGCCAGCAGCCAAATTTCCCGGGACTTGTCTTTCTTT
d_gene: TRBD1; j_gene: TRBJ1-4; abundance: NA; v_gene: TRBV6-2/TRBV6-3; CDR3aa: CASSRGTGVGGKLFF; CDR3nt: TGTGCCAGCAGTAGGGGGACAGGGGTCGGTGGAAAACTGTTTTTT